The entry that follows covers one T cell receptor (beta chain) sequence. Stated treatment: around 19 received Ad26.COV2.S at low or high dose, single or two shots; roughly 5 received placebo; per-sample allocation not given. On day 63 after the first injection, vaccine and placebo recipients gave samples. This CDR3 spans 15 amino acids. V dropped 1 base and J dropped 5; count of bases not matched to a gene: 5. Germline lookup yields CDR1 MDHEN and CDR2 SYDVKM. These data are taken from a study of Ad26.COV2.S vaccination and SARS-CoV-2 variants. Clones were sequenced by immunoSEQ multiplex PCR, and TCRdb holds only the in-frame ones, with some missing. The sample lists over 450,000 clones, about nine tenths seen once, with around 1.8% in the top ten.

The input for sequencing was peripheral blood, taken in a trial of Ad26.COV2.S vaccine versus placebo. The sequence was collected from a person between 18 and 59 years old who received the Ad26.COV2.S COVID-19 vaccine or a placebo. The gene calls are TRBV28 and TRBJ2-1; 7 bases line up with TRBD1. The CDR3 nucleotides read TGTGCCAGCAGTTTATACAGGGGTCAAAACAATGAGCAGTTCTTC. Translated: CASSLYRGQNNEQFF.